This is a list of T cell receptor beta chains from one sample in a study of blood T cell repertoires in COVID-19. Clones were sequenced by immunoSEQ multiplex PCR, and TCRdb holds only the in-frame ones, with some missing. This table has fewer than 500,000 clones, just over 85% appearing once. Input material: peripheral blood. These receptors all stem from a woman younger than 45 with active or convalescent COVID-19. Both conserved end residues are part of each CDR3. D genes are given only for firm matches. A clone size is listed for some rows: how often the clone was seen (once, few, many), or a class if it is expanded.

TRBJ1-2 . . TRBV2 CASSEPGQGNYGYTF TGTGCCAGCAGTGAGCCAGGCCAGGGGAACTATGGCTACACCTTC
TRBJ2-1 once TRBD2 TRBV4-2 CASSRPGGGARNEQFF TGTGCCAGCAGCCGTCCGGGCGGGGGGGCTCGGAATGAGCAGTTCTTC
TRBJ1-2 few TRBD1 TRBV9 CASSVVRTGGSYGYTF TGTGCCAGCAGCGTAGTCAGGACAGGGGGTAGCTATGGCTACACCTTC
TRBJ2-3 . . TRBV7-2 CASSLVGGGGTGDTQYF TGTGCCAGCAGCTTAGTGGGCGGGGGCGGTACGGGAGATACGCAGTATTTT
TRBJ1-5 . TRBD1 TRBV11-2 CASSLGTGGLMQPQHF TGTGCCAGCAGCTTGGGGACAGGGGGATTGATGCAGCCCCAGCATTTT
TRBJ2-2 . TRBD1 TRBV10-3 CAIRGQGATGELFF TGTGCCATCAGGGGACAGGGGGCCACCGGGGAGCTGTTTTTT
TRBJ2-3 few . TRBV19 CASSILGGTQDTQYF TGTGCCAGTAGTATTCTCGGAGGTACACAAGATACGCAGTATTTT
TRBJ1-5 . TRBD1 TRBV6-5 CASSPPTGEPQHF TGTGCCAGCAGTCCTCCGACAGGGGAGCCCCAGCATTTT
TRBJ2-1 . . TRBV27 CASSPGGLNEQFF TGTGCCAGCAGCCCAGGGGGACTCAATGAGCAGTTCTTC
TRBJ1-4 few . TRBV28 CASSSSSGGREKLFF TGTGCCAGCAGTTCCTCAAGCGGGGGACGTGAAAAACTGTTTTTT
TRBJ1-4 . . TRBV20-1 CSASSSQGNNEKLFF TGCAGTGCTAGTAGTAGCCAGGGCAATAATGAAAAACTGTTTTTT
TRBJ1-1 . TRBD1 TRBV19 CASSIGEPQGARTEAFF TGTGCCAGTAGTATCGGTGAACCACAGGGGGCGAGAACTGAAGCTTTCTTT
TRBJ2-3 . . TRBV29-1 CSALTRGSGTDTQYF TGCAGCGCTCTCACGAGGGGGAGCGGCACAGATACGCAGTATTTT
TRBJ1-2 . TRBD1 TRBV19 CASSIFTGDSYGYTF TGTGCCAGTAGTATCTTTACAGGGGACTCCTATGGCTACACCTTC
TRBJ1-6 . . TRBV6-5 CASSYRGSPLHF TGTGCCAGCAGTTATCGGGGTTCACCCCTCCACTTT
TRBJ1-2 once TRBD1 TRBV11-2 CASSLGQGNYGYTF TGTGCCAGCAGCTTGGGACAGGGGAACTATGGCTACACCTTC
TRBJ2-1 . . TRBV9 CASSPGSSYNEQFF TGTGCCAGCAGCCCGGGAAGCTCCTACAATGAGCAGTTCTTC
TRBJ2-5 . TRBD1 TRBV14 CASSQWTGGLETQYF TGTGCCAGCAGCCAGTGGACAGGGGGTTTGGAGACCCAGTACTTC
TRBJ1-1 . . TRBV30 CAWIMAGAYTEAFF TGTGCCTGGATCATGGCAGGGGCATACACTGAAGCTTTCTTT